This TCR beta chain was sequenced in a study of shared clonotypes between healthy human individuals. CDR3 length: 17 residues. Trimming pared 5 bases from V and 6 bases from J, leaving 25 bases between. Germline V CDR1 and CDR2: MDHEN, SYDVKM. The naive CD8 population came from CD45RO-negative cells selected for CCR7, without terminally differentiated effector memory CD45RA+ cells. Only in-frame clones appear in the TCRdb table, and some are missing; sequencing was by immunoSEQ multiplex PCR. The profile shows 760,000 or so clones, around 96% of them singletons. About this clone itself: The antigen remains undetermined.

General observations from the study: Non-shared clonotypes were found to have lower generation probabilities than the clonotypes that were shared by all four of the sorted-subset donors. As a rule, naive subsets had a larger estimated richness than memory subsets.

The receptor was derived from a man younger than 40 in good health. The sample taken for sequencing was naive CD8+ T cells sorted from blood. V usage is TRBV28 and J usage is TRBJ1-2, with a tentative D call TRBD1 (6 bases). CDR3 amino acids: CASSPLGTGRRFNGYTF. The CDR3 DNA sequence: TGTGCCAGCAGTCCCCTCGGAACAGGGCGGAGATTTAATGGCTACACCTTC.